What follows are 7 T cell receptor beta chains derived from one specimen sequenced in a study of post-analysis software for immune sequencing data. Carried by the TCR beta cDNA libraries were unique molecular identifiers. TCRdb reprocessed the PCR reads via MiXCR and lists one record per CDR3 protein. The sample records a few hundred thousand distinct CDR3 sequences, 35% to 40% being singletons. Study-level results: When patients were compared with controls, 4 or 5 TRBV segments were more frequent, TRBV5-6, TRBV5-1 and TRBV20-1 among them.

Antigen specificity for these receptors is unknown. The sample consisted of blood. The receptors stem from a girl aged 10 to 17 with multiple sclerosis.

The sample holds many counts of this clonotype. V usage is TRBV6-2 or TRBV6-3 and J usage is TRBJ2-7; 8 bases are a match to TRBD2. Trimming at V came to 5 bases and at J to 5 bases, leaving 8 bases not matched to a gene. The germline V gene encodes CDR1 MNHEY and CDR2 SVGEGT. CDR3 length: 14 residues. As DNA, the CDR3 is TGTGCCAGCAGTCCCCCGGGACTAGGCGACGAGCAGTACTTC. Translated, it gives CASSPPGLGDEQYF.

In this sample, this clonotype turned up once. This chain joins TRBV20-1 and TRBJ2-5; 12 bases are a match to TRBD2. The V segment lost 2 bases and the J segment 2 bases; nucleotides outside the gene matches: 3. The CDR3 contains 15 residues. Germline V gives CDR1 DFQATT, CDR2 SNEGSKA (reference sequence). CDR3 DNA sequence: TGCAGTGCTAGACGCGGACTAGCGGGACAAGAGACCCAGTACTTC. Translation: CSARRGLAGQETQYF.

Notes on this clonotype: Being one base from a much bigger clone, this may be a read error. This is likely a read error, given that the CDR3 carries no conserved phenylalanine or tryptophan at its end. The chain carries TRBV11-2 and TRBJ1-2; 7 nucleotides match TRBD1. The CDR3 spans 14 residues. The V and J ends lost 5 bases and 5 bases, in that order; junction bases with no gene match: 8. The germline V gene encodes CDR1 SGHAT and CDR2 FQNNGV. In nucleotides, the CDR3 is TGTGCCAGCAGCCTGCGAGGGACAGTGTATGGCTACACCATC. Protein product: CASSLRGTVYGYTI.

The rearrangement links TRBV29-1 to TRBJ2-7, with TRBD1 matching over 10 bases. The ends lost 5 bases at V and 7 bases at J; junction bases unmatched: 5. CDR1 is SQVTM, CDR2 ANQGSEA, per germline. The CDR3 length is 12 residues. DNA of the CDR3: TGCAGCGTTTTGGGACAGGGGTATGAGCAGTACTTC. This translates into CSVLGQGYEQYF.

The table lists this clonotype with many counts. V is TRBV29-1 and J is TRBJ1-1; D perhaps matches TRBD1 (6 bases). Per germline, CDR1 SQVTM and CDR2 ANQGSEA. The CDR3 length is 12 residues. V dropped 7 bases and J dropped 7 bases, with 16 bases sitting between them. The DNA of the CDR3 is TGCAGCGCTCACCGAGGGGGGAATGAAGCTTTCTTT. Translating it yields CSAHRGGNEAFF. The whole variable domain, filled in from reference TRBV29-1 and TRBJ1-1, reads SAVISQKPSRDICQRGTSLTIQCQVDSQVTMMFWYRQQPGQSLTLIATANQGSEATYESGFVIDKFPISRPNLTFSTLTVSNMSPEDSSIYLCSAHRGGNEAFFGQGTRLTVV.

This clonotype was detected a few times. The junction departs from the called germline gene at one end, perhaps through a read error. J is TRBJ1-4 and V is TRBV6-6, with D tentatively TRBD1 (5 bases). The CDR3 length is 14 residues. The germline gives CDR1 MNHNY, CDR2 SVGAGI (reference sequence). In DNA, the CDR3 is TGTGCCAGCAGCCCTCCCGGGACTAAGGAAAAACTGTTTTTT. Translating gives CASSPPGTKEKLFF.

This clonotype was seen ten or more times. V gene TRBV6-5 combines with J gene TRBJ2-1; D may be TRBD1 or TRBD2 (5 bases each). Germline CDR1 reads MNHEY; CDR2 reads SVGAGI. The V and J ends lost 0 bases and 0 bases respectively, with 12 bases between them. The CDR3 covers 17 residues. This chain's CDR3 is CASSYSAGTSSYNEQFF. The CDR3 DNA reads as TGTGCCAGCAGTTACTCCGCTGGGACCAGCTCCTACAATGAGCAGTTCTTC.